The 17 T cell receptor beta chains below all came from one sample that was sequenced in a study of T cell repertoires in aging, cancer and after chemotherapy (dated by TCRdb to about 2019). The data were produced on an Illumina MiSeq. Rearranged TRB sequences spanning V, D and J segments were amplified by multiplex touch-down PCR using a mixed TRB-A/B primer pool. TCRdb took the public reads, trimmed them with fastp at Q25, ran MiXCR for clone calling and kept in-frame beta chains. Each CDR3 protein gets just one entry, which takes the most common genes and DNA from the rows behind it. This sample has several thousand distinct CDR3 sequences in its table, and 38% of those were observed once. Clones ranked in the top ten supply over 40% of the sample. Genomic DNA extracted from peripheral blood, rather than sorted cells or RNA, was used as the source for amplification of TCR beta rearrangements. The material sequenced was blood. These receptors were obtained from a human donor with a blood cancer.

There are a few counts of this clonotype. This chain uses TRBV6-5 with TRBJ2-1, with 9 bases identical to TRBD2. Germline V gene data show CDR1 as MNHEY and CDR2 as SVGAGI. The CDR3 runs 19 residues. With 2 bases clipped from V and 3 bases from J, the junction kept 14 bases outside the gene matches. The CDR3 DNA sequence: TGTGCCAGCAGTTACCGCGGACTCACTAGCGGGTTAGACTACAATGAGCAGTTCTTC. Residues: CASSYRGLTSGLDYNEQFF.

By share, this clonotype ranks as medium-sized. The chain uses TRBV6-5 and TRBJ2-2, with 8 bases matching TRBD2. Germline V gene sequence: CDR1 MNHEY, CDR2 SVGAGI. V lost 4 bases and J lost 6; bases outside the gene matches: 10. CDR3 size: 16 residues. The CDR3 DNA reads as TGTGCCAGCAGTTCTGATTTAGCGGGACGGGCCGGGGAGCTGTTTTTT. Protein product: CASSSDLAGRAGELFF.

This clonotype was observed a few times. This chain uses TRBV6-1 with TRBJ2-4; D is perhaps TRBD1 (8 bases). Deletions cut 3 bases from V and 8 bases from J, with 14 bases between. Germline V CDR1 and CDR2: MNHNS, SASEGT. This CDR3 is built from 14 residues. CDR3 region: CASSDTGGRDIQYF. DNA of the CDR3: TGTGCCAGCAGTGACACAGGGGGGAGGGACATTCAGTACTTC.

The rearrangement links TRBV7-6 to TRBJ2-1; the D is unclear. CDR3 length equals 14 residues. Germline V gene lookup returns CDR1 SGHVS and CDR2 FNYEAQ. V was shortened by 5 bases and J by 6 bases, with 14 bases between the two germline ends. The CDR3 nucleotides read TGTGCCAGCAGCCGAGAAGTGGGTCCCAATGAGCAGTTCTTC. This codes for CASSREVGPNEQFF.

This clonotype was picked up a small number of times. This chain links TRBV15 with TRBJ2-5, with D unresolved. The CDR3 spans 13 residues. The germline V gene encodes CDR1 LNHNV and CDR2 YYDKDF (reference sequence). Trimming cost V 0 bases and J 7 bases, with 9 bases left between them. CDR3 in amino acids: CATSRDLWGTQYF. In DNA form, the CDR3 reads TGTGCCACCAGCAGAGACCTATGGGGGACCCAGTACTTC.

This sequence joins TRBV19 and TRBJ2-7; D remains ambiguous. Trimming left V 1 base short and J 6 bases short, with 7 bases between. The V gene's germline CDR1 is LNHDA and CDR2 SQIVND (reference sequence). The CDR3 consists of 12 residues. The CDR3, as DNA: TGTGCCAGTAGTATAGGGCCGGGCGAGCAGTACTTC. It translates to CASSIGPGEQYF.

This clonotype is classed as medium-sized. The J gene is TRBJ2-3, the V gene TRBV29-1; D might be TRBD2 (6 bases). CDR1 and CDR2 from the germline V gene are SQVTM and ANQGSEA. This CDR3 contains 14 residues. V was pared by 5 bases and J by 1 base, with 13 bases between. The CDR3 DNA follows: TGCAGCGTTCTAAGCGGGCGGGGCACAGATACGCAGTATTTT. It codes for CSVLSGRGTDTQYF.

The V gene is TRBV7-6, the J gene TRBJ2-7; no firm D call. Germline assignment: CDR1 SGHVS and CDR2 FNYEAQ. V shed 2 bases and J shed 7 bases, with 15 bases lying between them. CDR3 size: 14 residues. The CDR3, as DNA: TGTGCCAGCAGCTTACGGCCAGATAGGGCGGAGCAGTACTTC. Translation: CASSLRPDRAEQYF.

The V and J genes are TRBV15 and TRBJ2-7; 8 bases match TRBD1. The germline V gene encodes CDR1 LNHNV and CDR2 YYDKDF (reference sequence). The CDR3 is made up of 13 amino acids. Trimming removed 5 bases from V and 3 bases from J; junction bases left unmatched: 3. CDR3 region: CATSGTGYYEQYF. The CDR3 DNA follows: TGTGCCACCAGCGGGACAGGCTACTACGAGCAGTACTTC. Full variable domain (remainder filled in from reference TRBV15 and TRBJ2-7): DAMVIQNPRYQVTQFGKPVTLSCSQTLNHNVMYWYQQKSSQAPKLLFHYYDKDFNNEADTPDNFQSRRPNTSFCFLDIRSPGLGDTAMYLCATSGTGYYEQYFGPGTRLTVT.

The genes are TRBV29-1 and TRBJ1-1; D is undetermined. Deletions cut 5 bases from V and 6 bases from J, with 16 bases between. CDR1 and CDR2 from the germline V gene are SQVTM and ANQGSEA. The CDR3 totals 13 residues. This chain's CDR3 is CSVRGGGFAEAFF. CDR3 coding DNA: TGCAGCGTTCGGGGTGGAGGGTTTGCTGAAGCTTTCTTT.

Relative to its sample, this clonotype is medium-sized (0.01 to 0.1%). The chain is built from TRBV27 and TRBJ2-3; 7 nucleotides align to TRBD2. CDR1 and CDR2 from the germline V gene are MNHEY and SMNVEV (reference sequence). The V gene end was trimmed by 10 bases and the J gene end by 2 bases; junction bases not matched to a gene: 15. This CDR3 comprises 16 residues. CDR3 DNA: TGTGCCACCGAAGGCGCAGCTAGCGGAAACACAGATACGCAGTATTTT. As protein: CATEGAASGNTDTQYF.

The sample holds a few counts of this clonotype. The rearrangement joins TRBV12-3 or TRBV12-4 to TRBJ2-3; D possibly matches TRBD1 or TRBD2 (6 bases each). The CDR3 extends over 15 amino acids. Trimming stripped 1 base from V and 2 bases from J, with 10 bases between. The CDR3 region is CASSLGGADTDTQYF. CDR3 coding DNA: TGTGCCAGCAGTTTAGGGGGGGCCGACACAGATACGCAGTATTTT.

This chain joins TRBV13 and TRBJ2-5; D ambiguous. Trimming left V 2 bases short and J 5 bases short, with 6 bases between. The CDR3 runs 12 residues. The V gene's germline CDR1 is PRHDT and CDR2 FYEKMQ (reference sequence). This chain's CDR3 is CASSLTRETQYF. The CDR3 coding sequence is TGTGCCAGCAGCTTAACGAGGGAGACCCAGTACTTC.

The gene calls are TRBV15 and TRBJ2-1; 7 bases map to TRBD1. Trimming took 2 bases from V and 9 from J; bases not matched to a gene: 4. The CDR3 contains 13 residues. Germline V gives CDR1 LNHNV, CDR2 YYDKDF (reference sequence). Written as DNA, the CDR3 is TGTGCCACCAGCAGAAACAGGGGCCGTGAGCAGTTCTTC. Encoded protein: CATSRNRGREQFF.

The chain recombines TRBV6-5 with TRBJ2-1, with 8 bases aligning to TRBD2. V was pared by 6 bases and J by 7 bases, with 11 bases of the junction left unmatched. CDR1 and CDR2 from the germline V gene are MNHEY and SVGAGI. CDR3 length: 15 amino acids. CDR3 bases: TGTGCCAGCAGGCCGCTAGCGGGCGTTTCAAATGAGCAGTTCTTC. Translating it yields CASRPLAGVSNEQFF.

The chain recombines TRBV7-6 with TRBJ2-5, with D perhaps being TRBD1 or TRBD2 (6 bases each). CDR3 length: 14 residues. Germline CDR1 and CDR2: SGHVS and FNYEAQ. V was trimmed by 4 bases and J by 5 bases, leaving 14 bases between them. The CDR3 is CASSSLGGRETQYF. As DNA, the CDR3 is TGTGCCAGCAGCTCCCTGGGGGGCCGGGAGACCCAGTACTTC. Variable domain in full (rest from reference TRBV7-6 and TRBJ2-5): GAGVSQSPRYKVTKRGQDVALRCDPISGHVSLYWYRQALGQGPEFLTYFNYEAQQDKSGLPNDRFSAERPEGSISTLTIQRTEQRDSAMYRCASSSLGGRETQYFGPGTRLLVL.

The rearrangement joins TRBV7-6 to TRBJ2-1, with 14 nucleotides matching TRBD2. The CDR3 is 18 amino acids. Trimming at V came to 4 bases and at J to 4 bases, leaving 9 bases not matched to a gene. Germline lookup yields CDR1 SGHVS and CDR2 FNYEAQ. CDR3 DNA: TGTGCCAGCAGCTCCCTAGGGACTAGCGGGAGCTTGTACAATGAGCAGTTCTTC. Encoded protein: CASSSLGTSGSLYNEQFF.